One sample yielded the 25 T cell receptor beta chains listed below, sequenced in a study of CD8+ T cells in alopecia areata (dated by TCRdb to 2016 to 2019). Library preparation employed the immunoSEQ multiplex PCR assay. RNA was extracted from all samples and reverse transcribed into cDNA, which served as template for TCR sequencing. TCRdb retrieved this table from immuneACCESS and kept in-frame rearrangements only. Not all clones are present; in checked studies, unresolved V genes account for under half, and no reason is known for the remainder. The sample table records 120,000 or so clones; roughly 50% of these occur just once. More than 9% of the sample rests with the top ten. What was sequenced was NKG2D-low CD8+ T cells sorted from blood. The cell subset or site label, as the study defines it: sorted CD8+ NKG2D-low blood T cells. Receptors originate from a human donor with alopecia areata.

Only a few counts were recorded for this clone. The chain carries TRBV29-1 and TRBJ1-1; D not resolved. The length of the CDR3 is 10 residues. Trimming pared 8 bases from V and 6 bases from J, leaving 10 bases between. In germline, CDR1 is SQVTM, CDR2 ANQGSEA. Here the CDR3 reads CSLVKAEAFF. The DNA for the CDR3 is TGCAGCCTGGTAAAGGCTGAAGCTTTCTTT. The full variable domain, rest sourced from reference TRBV29-1 and TRBJ1-1, is SAVISQKPSRDICQRGTSLTIQCQVDSQVTMMFWYRQQPGQSLTLIATANQGSEATYESGFVIDKFPISRPNLTFSTLTVSNMSPEDSSIYLCSLVKAEAFFGQGTRLTVV.

This clone was detected only a few times. V usage is TRBV29-1 and J usage is TRBJ1-2; 8 nucleotides agree with TRBD1. This CDR3 comprises 13 residues. Looked up from germline, CDR1 is SQVTM and CDR2 is ANQGSEA. After removal of 6 bases from V and 7 bases from J, the junction contained 10 bases not matched to a gene. In DNA form, the CDR3 reads TGCAGCGTGGACCCGGGACAGGTTTTTGGCTACACCTTC. As protein: CSVDPGQVFGYTF.

The chain is built from TRBV4-1 and TRBJ2-7, with D possibly matching TRBD1 (5 bases). This CDR3 has 14 amino acids. Germline V gene data show CDR1 as MGHRA and CDR2 as YSYEKL. Trimming took 6 bases from V and 3 from J, leaving 15 bases between them. The CDR3: CASSPGQQYYEQYF. For the CDR3, the DNA is TGCGCCAGCAGTCCAGGACAACAATACTACGAGCAGTACTTC.

The chain joins TRBV27 to TRBJ2-6; 9 bases align to TRBD2. The germline gives CDR1 MNHEY, CDR2 SMNVEV (reference sequence). This CDR3 spans 18 amino acids. The J segment lost 0 bases and the V segment lost 6 bases, leaving 9 bases of the junction unmatched. This CDR3 reads CASSPGLAESSGANVLTF. DNA for the CDR3: TGTGCCAGCAGCCCGGGACTAGCTGAGAGCTCTGGGGCCAACGTCCTGACTTTC.

The J gene is TRBJ2-7, the V gene TRBV7-2; D is uncertain. Trimming took 7 bases from V and 3 from J, leaving 10 bases between them. CDR1 and CDR2 (germline): SGHTA, FQGNSA. This CDR3 contains 12 residues. CDR3 DNA sequence: TGTGCCAGCACCAACAACATCTACGAGCAGTACTTC. Its translation is CASTNNIYEQYF.

The CDR3 spells CASSHRGGVEQYF. The CDR3 region has the DNA TGTGCCAGCAGCCACCGGGGAGGGGTCGAGCAGTACTTC. The chain links TRBV27 to TRBJ2-7; TRBD2 matches at 7 bases. The V gene end was trimmed by 6 bases and the J gene end by 6 bases; junction bases not matched to a gene: 8. This CDR3 region has 13 residues. CDR1 is MNHEY and CDR2 is SMNVEV in the germline V gene (reference sequence).

V is TRBV29-1 and J is TRBJ2-1; D may correspond to TRBD1 or TRBD2 (5 bases each). This CDR3 is 13 amino acids long. V was pared by 6 bases and J by 0 bases, with 9 bases between. CDR1 is SQVTM, CDR2 ANQGSEA, per germline. The CDR3 loop is CSVRDGSYNEQFF. Written as DNA, the CDR3 is TGCAGCGTCCGGGACGGCTCCTACAATGAGCAGTTCTTC.

The chain recombines TRBV9 with TRBJ2-7; no reliable D call. Per the germline V gene, CDR1 is SGDLS and CDR2 is YYNGEE. Trimming shortened V by 1 base and J by 0 bases, and 11 bases separated the two germline ends. CDR3 length: 15 residues. The CDR3 region is CASSVSSDFSYEQYF. The CDR3 coding sequence is TGTGCCAGCAGCGTATCTTCAGATTTCTCCTACGAGCAGTACTTC.

The V and J genes are TRBV30 and TRBJ2-7, with a tentative D call TRBD1 (5 bases). V was clipped by 5 bases and J by 6 bases, with 20 bases between them. The germline CDR1 and CDR2 sequences are GTSNPN and SVGIG (reference sequence). This CDR3 is 14 amino acids long. The CDR3 nucleotides read TGTGCCTGGGGTTGGGGAACTCGGACAACCGAGCAGTACTTC. Translated: CAWGWGTRTTEQYF.

The chain is built from TRBV27 and TRBJ2-7; a possible D gene is TRBD1 (5 bases). This CDR3 comprises 13 residues. Trimming shortened V by 3 bases and J by 2 bases, and 8 bases separated the two germline ends. Germline V CDR1 and CDR2: MNHEY, SMNVEV (reference sequence). CDR3 loop: CASSLTATYEQYF. The CDR3 bases are TGTGCCAGCAGTTTGACAGCCACCTACGAGCAGTACTTC.

This clone was seen a few times. This chain uses TRBV9 with TRBJ2-3, with D possibly TRBD2 on 6 matching bases. The germline V and J ends were trimmed by 4 bases and 1 base, with 13 bases remaining between them. Germline CDR1 SGDLS, CDR2 YYNGEE. CDR3 size: 15 residues. This CDR3 reads CASSPPGEGTDTQYF. CDR3 DNA sequence: TGTGCCAGCAGCCCCCCGGGAGAGGGCACAGATACGCAGTATTTT.

This chain uses TRBV6-1 with TRBJ2-6; 9 bases line up with TRBD1. Germline V lookup: CDR1 MNHNS, CDR2 SASEGT. The junction had 1 base not matched to a gene; V was cut back by 4 bases and J by 3 bases. The CDR3 spans 15 residues. For the CDR3, the DNA is TGTGCCAGCAGTGTGGACAGGGGTGGGGCCAACGTCCTGACTTTC. It specifies CASSVDRGGANVLTF.

In its sample, this clone ranks as medium-sized (0.01 to 0.1%). This chain connects TRBV19 to TRBJ1-1; possibly TRBD1 for D (6 bases). This CDR3 is 15 amino acids long. Germline V lookup: CDR1 LNHDA, CDR2 SQIVND (reference sequence). Trimming cost V 3 bases and J 3 bases, with 14 bases left between them. The CDR3 DNA follows: TGTGCCAGTAGTATTAACAGGGAGGTAGACACTGAAGCTTTCTTT. Translation: CASSINREVDTEAFF.

The CDR3 DNA sequence: TGCAGCGTTGACGGGACTCAAGAGACCCAGTACTTC. Its translation is CSVDGTQETQYF. This rearrangement joins TRBV29-1 to TRBJ2-5; D is possibly TRBD2 (6 bases). The CDR3 has 12 residues. CDR1 is SQVTM and CDR2 is ANQGSEA in the germline V gene. The germline V and J ends were trimmed by 3 bases and 2 bases, with 7 bases remaining between them.

The V call is TRBV15, the J call TRBJ2-1, with TRBD2 as a possible D gene (6 bases). CDR1 is LNHNV and CDR2 is YYDKDF in the germline V gene (reference sequence). The CDR3 length is 17 residues. V shed 5 bases and J shed 5 bases, with 22 bases lying between them. CDR3 nucleotide sequence: TGTGCCACCAGCGGGGGACTCCAAGGGCTGCTCCACAATGAGCAGTTCTTC. Its translation is CATSGGLQGLLHNEQFF.

This chain joins TRBV14 and TRBJ1-1; D gene unclear. This CDR3 spans 13 amino acids. Deletions cut 3 bases from V and 7 bases from J, with 12 bases between. Germline CDR1 reads SGHDN; CDR2 reads FVKESK. The CDR3 region is CASSHSGDGEAFF. CDR3 DNA sequence: TGTGCCAGCAGCCACTCTGGCGACGGTGAAGCTTTCTTT.

The chain uses TRBV7-8 and TRBJ2-3; 10 bases are a match to TRBD2. V lost 5 bases to trimming and J lost 4 bases; unmatched junction nucleotides: 15. The CDR3 is 18 residues long. Per the germline V gene, CDR1 is SGHVS and CDR2 is FQNEAQ. In nucleotides, the CDR3 is TGTGCCAGCAGCCCGATGATCGCGAGCGGGGGGGCCCCAGATACGCAGTATTTT. Its protein is CASSPMIASGGAPDTQYF.

This chain connects TRBV6-5 to TRBJ2-2, with a possible D match to TRBD2 (5 bases). V was cut by 5 bases and J by 6 bases, with 16 bases left in between. The germline gives CDR1 MNHEY, CDR2 SVGAGI. CDR3 size: 15 residues. CDR3 DNA: TGTGCCAGCAGTCCTGGCTCTGAGGAGGCCGGGGAGCTGTTTTTT. This encodes CASSPGSEEAGELFF.

CDR3 coding DNA: TGTGCCAGCAGTTTTCCAGGACAGGGGTACTACGAGCAGTACTTC. Translated, it gives CASSFPGQGYYEQYF. V and J are TRBV28 and TRBJ2-7, with TRBD1 matching over 9 bases. Germline V gene data show CDR1 as MDHEN and CDR2 as SYDVKM. The CDR3 length is 15 residues. The V segment lost 3 bases and the J segment 3 bases; nucleotides outside the gene matches: 6.

This clone was seen more than once but under ten times. The chain has TRBV29-1 and TRBJ1-2; D is undetermined. The ends were cut back, 0 bases at V and 6 bases at J, with 11 bases in the middle. This CDR3 spans 13 amino acids. From germline, CDR1 is SQVTM and CDR2 ANQGSEA. The chain's CDR3 is CSVEEGTSNGYTF. The CDR3 DNA is TGCAGCGTTGAAGAAGGAACATCGAATGGCTACACCTTC.

The V gene is TRBV29-1, the J gene TRBJ1-3; 7 bases are a match to TRBD1. The V gene end was trimmed by 5 bases and the J gene end by 0 bases; junction bases not matched to a gene: 4. There are 14 residues in the CDR3. Germline V CDR1 and CDR2: SQVTM, ANQGSEA. This chain's CDR3 is CSVRDSGSGNTIYF. The CDR3, as DNA: TGCAGCGTTCGGGACAGCGGCTCTGGAAACACCATATATTTT. Together with reference TRBV29-1 and TRBJ1-3, the CDR3 gives the full variable domain: SAVISQKPSRDICQRGTSLTIQCQVDSQVTMMFWYRQQPGQSLTLIATANQGSEATYESGFVIDKFPISRPNLTFSTLTVSNMSPEDSSIYLCSVRDSGSGNTIYFGEGSWLTVV.

The J gene is TRBJ2-5, the V gene TRBV7-9, with 7 bases identical to TRBD2. The CDR3 is made up of 13 amino acids. With V trimmed by 5 bases and J by 4 bases, 4 bases remained unmatched. Germline CDR1 is SEHNR and CDR2 is FQNEAQ (reference sequence). The CDR3 DNA reads as TGTGCCAGCAGCCGCAGACTAGCAGAGACCCAGTACTTC. It yields the protein CASSRRLAETQYF.

This clone turned up a few times. The same CDR3 can be traced to other DNA sequences in this sample. This chain links TRBV29-1 with TRBJ2-3, with D possibly matching TRBD2 (5 bases). Germline-derived CDR1 and CDR2 are SQVTM and ANQGSEA. V was trimmed by 4 bases and J by 6 bases, leaving 5 bases between them. CDR3 length: 10 amino acids. CDR3 coding DNA: TGCAGCGTTGGCGGGGATACGCAGTATTTT. It is translated as CSVGGDTQYF.

The chain links TRBV5-1 to TRBJ2-3; D not resolved. Germline V gene lookup returns CDR1 SGHRS and CDR2 YFSETQ. This CDR3 is built from 15 residues. V was shortened by 0 bases and J by 0 bases, with 8 bases between the two germline ends. The CDR3 region is CASSLGQASTDTQYF. DNA for the CDR3: TGCGCCAGCAGCTTGGGGCAGGCTAGCACAGATACGCAGTATTTT.

This clone has just a few counts. Different DNA sequences within this sample yield the same CDR3. The chain employs TRBV29-1 and TRBJ2-3; the match to TRBD2 covers 7 bases. This CDR3 is built from 14 residues. Trimming took 3 bases from V and 0 from J; bases not matched to a gene: 3. Germline V gene lookup returns CDR1 SQVTM and CDR2 ANQGSEA. CDR3 nucleotides: TGCAGCGTTGACGGGCGGGAGAGCACAGATACGCAGTATTTT. It specifies CSVDGRESTDTQYF.